These T cell receptor beta chains were read from a single sample in a study of blood T cell repertoires in COVID-19. Produced via immunoSEQ multiplex PCR; TCRdb's table is partial and in-frame only. The sample consists of roughly 100,000 clones, around 86% of them appearing once. Sequencing was done on a sample of peripheral blood. Every receptor here comes from a human donor in a cohort sampled during active COVID-19. Both conserved end residues are part of each CDR3. The D gene is left open where the match is weak. Only part of the rows carry a size: once, few, many, or a class if the clone is expanded.

J gene | clone size | V gene | D gene | CDR3 DNA | CDR3 protein
TRBJ2-7 | once | TRBV6-5 | - | TGTGCCAGCAGTTCCGGGACAACCTACGAGCAGTACTTC | CASSSGTTYEQYF
TRBJ2-7 | once | TRBV7-2 | - | TGTGCCAGCAGCTCACCCAACCTCCGGGAACCCACTTTC | CASSSPNLREPTF
TRBJ2-7 | - | TRBV5-1 | - | TGCGCCAGCAGCCCGGAATGGAGACAGACTCCCTACGAGCAGTACTTC | CASSPEWRQTPYEQYF
TRBJ1-5 | - | TRBV7-8 | - | TGTGCCAGCAGCTTAGTCCCCCGGCGGGATCAGCCCCAGCATTTT | CASSLVPRRDQPQHF
TRBJ2-1 | once | TRBV9 | TRBD1 | TGTGCCAGCAGCGCCTTGGGACAGTACAATGAGCAGTTCTTC | CASSALGQYNEQFF
TRBJ2-7 | once | TRBV27 | TRBD1 | TGTGCCAATAAAACCAAAGGGGGCGCCCCCCTTTGCGAGCAGTACTTC | CANKTKGGAPLCEQYF
TRBJ2-7 | - | TRBV7-9 | TRBD2 | TGTGCCAGCAGCTTAGAAAGCGGGAAGTCCTACGAGCAGTACTTC | CASSLESGKSYEQYF
TRBJ2-7 | - | TRBV7-8 | TRBD1 | TGTGCCAGCAGCCAAGGACAGGGCTGGTCCGAGCAGTACTTC | CASSQGQGWSEQYF
TRBJ2-5 | - | TRBV6-2/TRBV6-3 | TRBD1 | TGTGCCAGCAGTAACCGGGACAGGGGCCCACAAGAGACCCAGTACTTC | CASSNRDRGPQETQYF
TRBJ2-2 | - | TRBV5-1 | TRBD2 | TGCGCCAGCAAGTACGGCGGGAGGAACACCGGGGAGCTGTTTTTT | CASKYGGRNTGELFF
TRBJ2-5 | - | TRBV9 | - | TGTGCCAGCAGCCCGAATGGGGGGAGGGAGACCCAGTACTTC | CASSPNGGRETQYF